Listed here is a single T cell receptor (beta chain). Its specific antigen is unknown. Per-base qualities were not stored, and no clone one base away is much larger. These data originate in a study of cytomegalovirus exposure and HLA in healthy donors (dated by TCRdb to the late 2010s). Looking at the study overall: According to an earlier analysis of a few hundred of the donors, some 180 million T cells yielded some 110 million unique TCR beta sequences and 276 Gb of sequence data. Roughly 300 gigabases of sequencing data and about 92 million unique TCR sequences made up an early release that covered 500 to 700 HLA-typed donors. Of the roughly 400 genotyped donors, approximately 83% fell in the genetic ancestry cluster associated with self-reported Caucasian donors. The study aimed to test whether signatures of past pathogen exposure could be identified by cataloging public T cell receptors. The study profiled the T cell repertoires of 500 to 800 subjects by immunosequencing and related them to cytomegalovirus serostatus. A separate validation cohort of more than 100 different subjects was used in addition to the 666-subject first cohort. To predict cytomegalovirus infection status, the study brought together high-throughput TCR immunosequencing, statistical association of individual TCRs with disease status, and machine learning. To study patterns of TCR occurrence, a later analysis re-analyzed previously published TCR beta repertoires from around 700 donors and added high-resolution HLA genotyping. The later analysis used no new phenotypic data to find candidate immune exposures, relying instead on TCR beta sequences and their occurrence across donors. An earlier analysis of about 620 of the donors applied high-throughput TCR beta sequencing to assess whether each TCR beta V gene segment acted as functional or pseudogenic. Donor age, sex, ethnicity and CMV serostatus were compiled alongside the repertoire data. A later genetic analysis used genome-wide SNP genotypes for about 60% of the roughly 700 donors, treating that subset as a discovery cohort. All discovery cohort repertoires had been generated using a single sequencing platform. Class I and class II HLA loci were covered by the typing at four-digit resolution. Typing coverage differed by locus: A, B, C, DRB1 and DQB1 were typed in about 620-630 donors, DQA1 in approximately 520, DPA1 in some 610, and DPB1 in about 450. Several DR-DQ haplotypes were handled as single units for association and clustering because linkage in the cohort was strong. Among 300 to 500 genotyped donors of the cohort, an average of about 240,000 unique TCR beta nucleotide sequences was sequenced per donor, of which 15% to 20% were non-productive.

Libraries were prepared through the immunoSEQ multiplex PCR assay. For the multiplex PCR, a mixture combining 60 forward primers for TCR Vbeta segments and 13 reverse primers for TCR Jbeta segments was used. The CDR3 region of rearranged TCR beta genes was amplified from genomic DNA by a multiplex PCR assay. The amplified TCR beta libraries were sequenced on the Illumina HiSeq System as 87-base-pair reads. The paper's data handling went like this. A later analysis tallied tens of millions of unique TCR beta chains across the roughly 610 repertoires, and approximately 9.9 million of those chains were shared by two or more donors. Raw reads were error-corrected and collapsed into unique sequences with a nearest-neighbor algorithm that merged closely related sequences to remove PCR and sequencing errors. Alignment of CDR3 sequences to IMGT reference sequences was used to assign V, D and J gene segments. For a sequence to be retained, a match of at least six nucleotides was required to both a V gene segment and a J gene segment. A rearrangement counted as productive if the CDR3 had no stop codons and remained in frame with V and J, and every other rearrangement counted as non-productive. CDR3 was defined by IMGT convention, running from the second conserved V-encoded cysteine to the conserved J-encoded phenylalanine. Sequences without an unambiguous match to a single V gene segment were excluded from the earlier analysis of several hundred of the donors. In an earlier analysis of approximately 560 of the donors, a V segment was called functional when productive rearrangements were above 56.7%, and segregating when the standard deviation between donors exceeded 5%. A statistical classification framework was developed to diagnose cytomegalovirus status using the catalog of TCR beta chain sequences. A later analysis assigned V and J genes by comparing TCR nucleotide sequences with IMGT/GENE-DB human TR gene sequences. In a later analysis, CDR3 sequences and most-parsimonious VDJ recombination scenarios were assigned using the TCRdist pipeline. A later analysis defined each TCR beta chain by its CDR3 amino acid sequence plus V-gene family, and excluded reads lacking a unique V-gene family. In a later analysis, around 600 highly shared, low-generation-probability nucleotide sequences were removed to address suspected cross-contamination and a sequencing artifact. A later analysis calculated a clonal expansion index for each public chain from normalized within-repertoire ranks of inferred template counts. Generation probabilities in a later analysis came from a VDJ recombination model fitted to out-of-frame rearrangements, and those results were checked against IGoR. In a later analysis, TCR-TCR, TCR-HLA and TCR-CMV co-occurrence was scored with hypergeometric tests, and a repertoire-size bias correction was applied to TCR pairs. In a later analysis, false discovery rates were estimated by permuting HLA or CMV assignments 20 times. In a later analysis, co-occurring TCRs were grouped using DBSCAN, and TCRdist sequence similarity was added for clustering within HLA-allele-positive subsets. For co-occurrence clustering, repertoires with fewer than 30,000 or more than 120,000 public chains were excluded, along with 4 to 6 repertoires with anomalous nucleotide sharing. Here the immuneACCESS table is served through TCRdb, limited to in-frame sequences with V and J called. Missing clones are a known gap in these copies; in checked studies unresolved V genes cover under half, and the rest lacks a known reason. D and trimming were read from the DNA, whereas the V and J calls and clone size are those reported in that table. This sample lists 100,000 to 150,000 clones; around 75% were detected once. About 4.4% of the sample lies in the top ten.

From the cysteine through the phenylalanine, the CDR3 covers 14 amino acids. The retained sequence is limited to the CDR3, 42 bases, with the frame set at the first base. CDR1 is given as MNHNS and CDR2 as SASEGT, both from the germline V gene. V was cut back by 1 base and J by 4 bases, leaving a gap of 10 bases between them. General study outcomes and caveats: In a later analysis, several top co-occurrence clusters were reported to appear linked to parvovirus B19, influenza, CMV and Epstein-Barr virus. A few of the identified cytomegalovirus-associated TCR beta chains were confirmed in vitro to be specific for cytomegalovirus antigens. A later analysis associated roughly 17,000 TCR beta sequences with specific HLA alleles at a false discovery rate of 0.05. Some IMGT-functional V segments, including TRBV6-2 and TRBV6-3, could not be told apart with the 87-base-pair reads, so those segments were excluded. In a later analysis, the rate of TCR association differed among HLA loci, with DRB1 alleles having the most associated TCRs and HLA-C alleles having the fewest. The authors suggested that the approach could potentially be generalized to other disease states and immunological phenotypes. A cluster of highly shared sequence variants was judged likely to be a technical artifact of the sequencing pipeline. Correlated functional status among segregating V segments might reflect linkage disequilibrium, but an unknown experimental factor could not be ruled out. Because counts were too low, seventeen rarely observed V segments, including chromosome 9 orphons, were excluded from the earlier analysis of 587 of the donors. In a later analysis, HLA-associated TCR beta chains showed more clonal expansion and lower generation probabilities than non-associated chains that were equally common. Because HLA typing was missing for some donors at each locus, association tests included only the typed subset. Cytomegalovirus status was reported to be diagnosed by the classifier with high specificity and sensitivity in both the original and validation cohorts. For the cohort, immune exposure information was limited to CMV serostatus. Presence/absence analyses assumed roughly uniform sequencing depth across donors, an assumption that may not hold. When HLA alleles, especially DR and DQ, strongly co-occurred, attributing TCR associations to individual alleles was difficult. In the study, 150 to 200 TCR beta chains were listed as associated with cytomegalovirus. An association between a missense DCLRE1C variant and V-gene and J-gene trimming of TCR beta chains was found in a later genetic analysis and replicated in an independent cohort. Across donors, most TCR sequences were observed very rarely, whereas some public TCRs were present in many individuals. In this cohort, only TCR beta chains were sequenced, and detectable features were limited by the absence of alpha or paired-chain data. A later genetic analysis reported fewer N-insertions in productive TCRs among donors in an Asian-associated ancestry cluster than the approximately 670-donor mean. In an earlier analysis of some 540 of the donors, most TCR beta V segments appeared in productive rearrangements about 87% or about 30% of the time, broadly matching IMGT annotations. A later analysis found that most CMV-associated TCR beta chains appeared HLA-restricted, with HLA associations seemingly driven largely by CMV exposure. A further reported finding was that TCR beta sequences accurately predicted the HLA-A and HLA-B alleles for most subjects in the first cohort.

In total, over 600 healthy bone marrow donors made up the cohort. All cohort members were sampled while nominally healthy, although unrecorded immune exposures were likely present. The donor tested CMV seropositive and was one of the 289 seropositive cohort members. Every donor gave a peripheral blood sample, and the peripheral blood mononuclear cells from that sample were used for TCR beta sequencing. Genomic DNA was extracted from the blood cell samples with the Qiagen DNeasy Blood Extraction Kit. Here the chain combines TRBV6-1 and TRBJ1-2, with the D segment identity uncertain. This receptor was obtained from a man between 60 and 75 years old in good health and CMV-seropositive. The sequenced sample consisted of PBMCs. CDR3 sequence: CASSEVGRTYGYTF. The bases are TGTGCCAGCAGTGAAGTTGGCAGAACCTATGGCTACACCTTC.